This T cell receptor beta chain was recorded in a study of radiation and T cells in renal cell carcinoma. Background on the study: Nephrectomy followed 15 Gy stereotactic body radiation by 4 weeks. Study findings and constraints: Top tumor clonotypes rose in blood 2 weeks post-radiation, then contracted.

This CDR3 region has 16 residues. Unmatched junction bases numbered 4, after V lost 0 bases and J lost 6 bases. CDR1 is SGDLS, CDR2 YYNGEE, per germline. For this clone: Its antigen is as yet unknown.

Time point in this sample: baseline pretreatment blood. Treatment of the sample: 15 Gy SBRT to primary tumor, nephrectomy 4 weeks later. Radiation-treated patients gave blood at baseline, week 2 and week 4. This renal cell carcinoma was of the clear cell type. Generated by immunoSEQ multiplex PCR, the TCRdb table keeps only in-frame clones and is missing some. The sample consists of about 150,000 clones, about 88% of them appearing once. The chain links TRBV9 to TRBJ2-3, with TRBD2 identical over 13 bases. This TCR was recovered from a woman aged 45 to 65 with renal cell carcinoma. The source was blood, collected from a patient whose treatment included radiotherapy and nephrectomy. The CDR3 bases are TGTGCCAGCAGCGTAGGACTAGCGGGGGGACGGGATACGCAGTATTTT. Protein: CASSVGLAGGRDTQYF.